Shown below are 11 T cell receptor beta chains from a single sample sequenced in a study of cytomegalovirus exposure and HLA in healthy donors. 13 Jbeta primers and 60 Vbeta primers were used for the PCR. Libraries were prepared by immunoSEQ multiplex PCR; TCRdb keeps only in-frame clonotypes and omits some of them. The table records over 110,000 clones, 82% of them present only once. Sequenced input: PBMCs. The receptors stem from a male donor in good health and CMV-seronegative.

J is TRBJ2-3 and V is TRBV9; 7 bases agree with TRBD2. CDR3 length: 16 amino acids. CDR1 SGDLS and CDR2 YYNGEE come from the germline V gene. After removal of 4 bases from V and 0 bases from J, the junction contained 8 bases not matched to a gene. In nucleotides, the CDR3 is TGTGCCAGCAGCCCTCCCCTAGCGGCGAGCACAGATACGCAGTATTTT. Translation: CASSPPLAASTDTQYF. The variable domain in full, with the rest retrieved from reference TRBV9 and TRBJ2-3, is DSGVTQTPKHLITATGQRVTLRCSPRSGDLSVYWYQQSLDQGLQFLIQYYNGEERAKGNILERFSAQQFPDLHSELNLSSLELGDSALYFCASSPPLAASTDTQYFGPGTRLTVL.

The rearrangement links TRBV7-9 to TRBJ2-7; D perhaps matches TRBD1 (6 bases). CDR1 is SEHNR, CDR2 FQNEAQ, per germline (reference sequence). The CDR3 contains 15 residues. V gave up 5 bases and J gave up 3 bases, with 17 bases separating them. The CDR3 DNA follows: TGTGCCAGCAGCGCGACGGGGAAGGGGGTCTACGAGCAGTACTTC. It specifies CASSATGKGVYEQYF.

This rearrangement joins TRBV6-1 to TRBJ2-7, with D possibly being TRBD1 (6 bases). The CDR3 is 13 amino acids. Per the germline V gene, CDR1 is MNHNS and CDR2 is SASEGT. V lost 4 bases, J lost 1 base, and 8 bases lay in between. The CDR3 region is CASSGTVSYEQYF. The CDR3 coding sequence is TGTGCCAGCAGTGGGACAGTGTCCTACGAGCAGTACTTC.

The chain has TRBV4-3 and TRBJ2-1; no reliable D call. CDR1 and CDR2 from the germline V gene are LGHNA and YSLEER. The CDR3 loop spans 13 amino acids. V lost 1 base and J lost 8, with 9 bases in between. This CDR3 is CASSQVVVDEQFF. The CDR3 DNA is TGCGCCAGCAGCCAAGTGGTAGTAGATGAGCAGTTCTTC.

The chain joins TRBV5-1 to TRBJ2-1, with 14 bases matching TRBD2. The J segment lost 0 bases and the V segment lost 2 bases, leaving 4 bases of the junction unmatched. CDR3 size: 18 residues. In germline, CDR1 is SGHRS, CDR2 YFSETQ. In DNA, the CDR3 is TGCGCCAGCAGCTTCGGACTAGCGGGAGGAGGCTCCTACAATGAGCAGTTCTTC. It translates to CASSFGLAGGGSYNEQFF.

The genes are TRBV28 and TRBJ2-3; D possibly corresponds to TRBD2 (6 bases). This CDR3 comprises 15 residues. CDR1 and CDR2 from the germline V gene are MDHEN and SYDVKM. V was shortened by 3 bases and J by 0 bases, with 10 bases between the two germline ends. This chain's CDR3 is CASSFGDSSTDTQYF. The CDR3 DNA sequence: TGTGCCAGCAGTTTCGGGGACTCTAGCACAGATACGCAGTATTTT.

The chain is built from TRBV14 and TRBJ1-6; 12 bases are shared with TRBD1. Unmatched junction bases numbered 5, after V lost 4 bases and J lost 10 bases. The CDR3 contains 15 residues. In germline, CDR1 is SGHDN, CDR2 FVKESK. CDR3 nucleotides: TGTGCCAGCAGCCGGGCCGGGACAGGGGGCTCACCCCTCCACTTT. The encoded protein is CASSRAGTGGSPLHF. The full variable domain, in which reference TRBV14 and TRBJ1-6 provide the parts outside the CDR3, is EAGVTQFPSHSVIEKGQTVTLRCDPISGHDNLYWYRRVMGKEIKFLLHFVKESKQDESGMPNNRFLAERTGGTYSTLKVQPAELEDSGVYFCASSRAGTGGSPLHFGNGTRLTVT.

The V call is TRBV5-6, the J call TRBJ2-7; the D gene is possibly TRBD1 (6 bases). Germline CDR1 SGHDT, CDR2 YYEEEE. The CDR3 contains 14 residues. The V end lost 0 bases, the J end lost 2 bases, and 9 bases lay between the germline ends. The CDR3 here is CASSLAGVPYEQYF. The CDR3 DNA follows: TGTGCCAGCAGCTTGGCAGGGGTCCCCTACGAGCAGTACTTC.

The chain joins TRBV29-1 to TRBJ2-7, with 14 bases aligning to TRBD2. V shed 5 bases and J 5 bases; nucleotides not matched to a gene: 14. The CDR3 loop spans 17 amino acids. Germline V gene sequence: CDR1 SQVTM, CDR2 ANQGSEA. Here the CDR3 DNA reads TGCAGCGTTAGCGGGACTAGCGGGAGCAACCCGGGGGACGAGCAGTACTTC. This codes for CSVSGTSGSNPGDEQYF.

This clone was observed a single time. The chain links TRBV15 to TRBJ1-3; the D gene is possibly TRBD1 (5 bases). The V end was cut by 0 bases, the J end by 0 bases, with 12 bases between. The length of the CDR3 is 17 residues. Per the germline V gene, CDR1 is LNHNV and CDR2 is YYDKDF (reference sequence). The CDR3 loop is CATSRDSGVFSGNTIYF. The CDR3 nucleotides read TGTGCCACCAGCAGAGATTCGGGGGTTTTCTCTGGAAACACCATATATTTT.

CDR3 in DNA: TGTGCCAGCAGTTTATCCGGGGGGAATCAGCCCCAGCATTTT. It yields the protein CASSLSGGNQPQHF. The chain combines TRBV27 with TRBJ1-5; TRBD1 is a possible D gene (5 bases). The V end was cut by 0 bases, the J end by 4 bases, with 7 bases between. The CDR3 spans 14 residues. The V gene's germline CDR1 is MNHEY and CDR2 SMNVEV (reference sequence).